The 32 T cell receptor beta chains below all came from one sample that was sequenced in a study of identical twins. TCRdb fed the 5' RACE reads into MiXCR, producing one record per CDR3 protein. The sample yields more than 1.5 million distinct CDR3 sequences, about 30% seen once. The sequencing input was cord blood. These receptors all come from a newborn girl in good health.

V usage is TRBV5-1 and J usage is TRBJ2-3; D possibly corresponds to TRBD2 (5 bases). V lost 2 bases to trimming and J lost 6 bases, with 19 bases between them. Germline assignment: CDR1 SGHRS and CDR2 YFSETQ. The CDR3 is 16 amino acids. The CDR3 here is CASSFRADPSGDTQYF. In DNA form, the CDR3 reads TGCGCCAGCAGCTTTCGGGCGGACCCTTCGGGGGATACGCAGTATTTT. Filled out from reference TRBV5-1 and TRBJ2-3, the complete variable domain reads KAGVTQTPRYLIKTRGQQVTLSCSPISGHRSVSWYQQTPGQGLQFLFEYFSETQRNKGNFPGRFSGRQFSNSRSEMNVSTLELGDSALYLCASSFRADPSGDTQYFGPGTRLTVL.

J is TRBJ2-1 and V is TRBV10-2; TRBD1 might be the D (6 bases). The CDR3 has 12 residues. Per germline, CDR1 WSHSY and CDR2 SAAADI. V was trimmed by 7 bases and J by 10 bases, leaving 14 bases between them. The chain's CDR3 is CASIPGHREQFF. CDR3 nucleotide sequence: TGCGCCAGCATACCGGGACATCGAGAGCAGTTCTTC.

V gene TRBV5-1 combines with J gene TRBJ2-3; D gene ambiguous. This CDR3 has 14 amino acids. Per germline, CDR1 SGHRS and CDR2 YFSETQ. V was cut by 0 bases and J by 4 bases, with 9 bases left in between. The CDR3 spells CASSLALVADTQYF. The CDR3 coding sequence is TGCGCCAGCAGCTTGGCCCTAGTCGCAGATACGCAGTATTTT.

The V gene is TRBV10-3, the J gene TRBJ2-1, with 8 bases fitting TRBD2. CDR3 length: 17 residues. The trim removed 3 bases at V and 0 bases at J, leaving 7 bases unmatched. The germline CDR1 and CDR2 sequences are ENHRY and SYGVKD. CDR3 in DNA: TGTGCCATCAGTGAATCGGGACTAGTTCGCTCCTACAATGAGCAGTTCTTC. Encoded protein: CAISESGLVRSYNEQFF.

This clonotype came up many times. Here the CDR3 DNA reads TGTGCCAGTTCCGGGGGAGGGAACACTGAAGCTTTCTTT. Its protein product is CASSGGGNTEAFF. This chain joins TRBV10-3 and TRBJ1-1; D may be TRBD1 (5 bases). V lost 10 bases and J 1 base, leaving 13 bases between the germline ends. This CDR3 has 13 residues. Germline V gene data show CDR1 as ENHRY and CDR2 as SYGVKD.

This chain uses TRBV4-1 with TRBJ2-5; the D call may be TRBD1 or TRBD2 (5 bases each). The end of the DNA aligns better with TRBJ2-7, so the J call may be wrong. The CDR3 covers 15 residues. Germline V gene lookup returns CDR1 MGHRA and CDR2 YSYEKL. CDR3 sequence reads: CASSQDLRWGNEQYF. Here the CDR3 DNA reads TGCGCCAGCAGCCAAGATCTTCGTTGGGGGAACGAGCAGTACTTC.

This clonotype was counted a few times. This chain links TRBV6-1 with TRBJ1-2, with 7 positions matching TRBD1. The CDR3 sequence is 14 residues long. V was pared by 1 base and J by 4 bases, with 3 bases of the junction left unmatched. CDR1 MNHNS and CDR2 SASEGT come from the germline V gene. The CDR3 sequence: CASSEEAGGYGYTF. The CDR3 bases are TGTGCCAGCAGTGAAGAAGCAGGGGGCTATGGCTACACCTTC.

The gene calls are TRBV20-1 and TRBJ2-7, with 10 nucleotides matching TRBD1. Germline lookup yields CDR1 DFQATT and CDR2 SNEGSKA (reference sequence). The length of the CDR3 is 15 residues. V gave up 0 bases and J gave up 3 bases; unmatched junction bases: 5. In DNA, the CDR3 is TGCAGTGCTAGAGATCTGCGGACAGGGGGCTACGAGCAGTACTTC. Translated: CSARDLRTGGYEQYF.

The genes are TRBV20-1 and TRBJ1-5; 9 bases match TRBD1. The CDR3 length is 14 residues. Germline trimming cut 7 bases from V and 7 bases from J; bases unmatched to any gene: 11. Looked up from germline, CDR1 is DFQATT and CDR2 is SNEGSKA (reference sequence). The CDR3 reads CSVGSGQGGQPQHF. DNA for the CDR3: TGCAGTGTCGGCTCGGGACAGGGAGGCCAGCCCCAGCATTTT.

CDR3 loop: CASSWGQTYGYTF. For the CDR3, the DNA is TGTGCCAGCAGTTGGGGACAGACTTATGGCTACACCTTC. The chain links TRBV6-2 or TRBV6-3 to TRBJ1-2, with 7 bases matching TRBD1. The germline gives CDR1 MNHEY, CDR2 SVGEGT. The CDR3 sequence is 13 residues long. V lost 4 bases and J lost 5; bases outside the gene matches: 4.

This clonotype came up a few times. The chain carries TRBV24-1 and TRBJ2-3; 10 positions agree with TRBD1. This CDR3 is built from 15 residues. Looked up from germline, CDR1 is KGHDR and CDR2 is SFDVKD. V gave up 9 bases and J gave up 0 bases; unmatched junction bases: 5. The CDR3 protein is CATETGQGSTDTQYF. CDR3 DNA: TGTGCCACCGAGACGGGACAGGGGAGCACAGATACGCAGTATTTT.

Only a few counts were recorded for this clonotype. This sequence joins TRBV27 and TRBJ1-4; D is undetermined. V gave up 5 bases and J gave up 8 bases, with 18 bases separating them. The germline gives CDR1 MNHEY, CDR2 SMNVEV (reference sequence). The CDR3 length is 15 residues. The CDR3 sequence is CASSPHSRGREKLFF. The CDR3 bases are TGTGCCAGCAGTCCGCATTCCCGGGGTCGAGAAAAACTGTTTTTT.

The chain combines TRBV19 with TRBJ1-1; D is unclear. CDR3 length: 14 amino acids. Trimming cost V 3 bases and J 4 bases, with 12 bases left between them. Germline CDR1 LNHDA, CDR2 SQIVND (reference sequence). The CDR3: CASSIAASATEAFF. CDR3 coding DNA: TGTGCCAGTAGTATTGCAGCATCGGCCACTGAAGCTTTCTTT.

The J gene is TRBJ2-7, the V gene TRBV27; 10 bases line up with TRBD2. The junction had 10 bases not matched to a gene; V was cut back by 4 bases and J by 7 bases. Per the germline V gene, CDR1 is MNHEY and CDR2 is SMNVEV (reference sequence). The CDR3 has 15 amino acids. CDR3 amino acids: CASSWLAGEANEQYF. The CDR3 DNA follows: TGTGCCAGCAGTTGGCTAGCGGGAGAGGCCAATGAGCAGTACTTC.

The rearrangement joins TRBV5-1 to TRBJ2-5; 11 nucleotides line up with TRBD2. Trimming took 4 bases from V and 11 from J; bases not matched to a gene: 19. The CDR3 consists of 17 residues. The germline CDR1 and CDR2 sequences are SGHRS and YFSETQ. Here the CDR3 reads CASSPRGSGRASREQYF. In DNA, the CDR3 is TGCGCCAGCAGCCCCCGGGGTAGCGGGAGGGCGTCTCGTGAGCAGTACTTC.

The rearrangement uses TRBV5-1 and TRBJ2-2; 8 nucleotides match TRBD2. V lost 5 bases to trimming and J lost 0 bases; unmatched junction nucleotides: 3. From germline, CDR1 is SGHRS and CDR2 YFSETQ. CDR3 length: 15 amino acids. This chain's CDR3 is CASRLAEANTGELFF. The CDR3 nucleotides read TGCGCCAGCAGACTAGCGGAGGCGAACACCGGGGAGCTGTTTTTT.

The chain has TRBV3-1 and TRBJ1-1; TRBD1 is a possible D gene (5 bases). V lost 0 bases, J lost 1 base, and 15 bases lay in between. Germline V CDR1 and CDR2: LGHDT, YNNKEL (reference sequence). The CDR3 runs 17 residues. The chain's CDR3 is CASSQDSLTASNTEAFF. The CDR3 DNA sequence: TGTGCCAGCAGCCAAGATAGTTTGACAGCCTCGAACACTGAAGCTTTCTTT. The entire variable domain, with the rest obtained from reference TRBV3-1 and TRBJ1-1, is as follows: DTAVSQTPKYLVTQMGNDKSIKCEQNLGHDTMYWYKQDSKKFLKIMFSYNNKELIINETVPNRFSPKSPDKAHLNLHINSLELGDSAVYFCASSQDSLTASNTEAFFGQGTRLTVV.

This clonotype has just one count. The V gene is TRBV5-1, the J gene TRBJ1-4; TRBD1 agrees at 7 bases. CDR1 is SGHRS and CDR2 is YFSETQ in the germline V gene. Losses at the gene ends were 5 bases for V and 2 bases for J; bases not matched to a gene: 3. There are 14 residues in the CDR3. CDR3 protein: CASRQGGTNEKLFF. Here the CDR3 DNA reads TGCGCCAGCAGGCAAGGGGGCACTAATGAAAAACTGTTTTTT.

The chain recombines TRBV4-1 with TRBJ1-4; D unclear. Germline V lookup: CDR1 MGHRA, CDR2 YSYEKL. The CDR3 has 15 amino acids. V dropped 3 bases and J dropped 0 bases, with 8 bases sitting between them. CDR3 in DNA: TGCGCCAGCAGCCAGTTACGTGCAACTAATGAAAAACTGTTTTTT. It specifies CASSQLRATNEKLFF.

The V call is TRBV6-1, the J call TRBJ1-3, with D possibly matching TRBD1 (5 bases). CDR1 and CDR2 from the germline V gene are MNHNS and SASEGT. The V end lost 6 bases, the J end lost 0 bases, and 21 bases lay between the germline ends. The CDR3 has 18 residues. CDR3 in amino acids: CASRPGAHIFYSGNTIYF. CDR3 bases: TGTGCCAGCAGACCCGGGGCACATATTTTTTACTCTGGAAACACCATATATTTT.

This clonotype was seen more than once but under ten times. The chain recombines TRBV12-3 or TRBV12-4 with TRBJ2-3; maybe TRBD2 (6 bases). Trimming removed 4 bases at V and 5 bases at J, with 13 bases between. This CDR3 is built from 14 residues. The DNA of the CDR3 is TGTGCCAGCAGTTCAACGGGGGTTGGAGATACGCAGTATTTT. This codes for CASSSTGVGDTQYF.

This chain connects TRBV4-2 to TRBJ2-7; D gene ambiguous. The V gene's germline CDR1 is LGHNA and CDR2 YNFKEQ. Trimming left V 0 bases short and J 2 bases short, with 5 bases between. This CDR3 contains 13 residues. CDR3 coding DNA: TGTGCCAGCAGCCAAGAAGTGACCTACGAGCAGTACTTC. Translating it yields CASSQEVTYEQYF.

As concerns this clonotype: A junction boundary mismatches the germline segment, possibly from a read error. For the CDR3, the DNA is TGTACCAGCAGCTTAGGAGCGGCAACTGTAGCTTTCTTT. It codes for CTSSLGAATVAFF. V gene TRBV11-2 combines with J gene TRBJ1-1; D gene ambiguous. The CDR3 length is 13 residues. Germline-derived CDR1 and CDR2 are SGHAT and FQNNGV.

About this clonotype itself: This may come from a read error, since a much larger clone is one base off. The genes are TRBV11-2 and TRBJ2-7; the D gene is possibly TRBD1 (5 bases). V lost 4 bases, J lost 5 bases, and 12 bases lay in between. The CDR3 runs 13 residues. Germline V gene data show CDR1 as SGHAT and CDR2 as FQNNGV. The CDR3 DNA is TGTGCCAGCAGCTCAGATCCAGGGCACGAGCAGTACTTC. Translating gives CASSSDPGHEQYF. The full variable domain, rest sourced from reference TRBV11-2 and TRBJ2-7, is EAGVAQSPRYKIIEKRQSVAFWCNPISGHATLYWYQQILGQGPKLLIQFQNNGVVDDSQLPKDRFSAERLKGVDSTLKIQPAKLEDSAVYLCASSSDPGHEQYFGPGTRLTVT.

V gene TRBV3-1 combines with J gene TRBJ2-3, with TRBD2 matching 11 bases. Germline V gives CDR1 LGHDT, CDR2 YNNKEL (reference sequence). The CDR3 is made up of 17 amino acids. Losses at the gene ends were 0 bases for V and 5 bases for J; bases not matched to a gene: 7. The CDR3 nucleotides are TGTGCCAGCAGCCAAGATCCTAGCGGGAGGAGGGGAGATACGCAGTATTTT. It translates to CASSQDPSGRRGDTQYF.

This clonotype was observed many times. This sequence joins TRBV12-5 and TRBJ2-1; D is ambiguous. The CDR3 has 13 residues. The V and J ends lost 5 bases and 7 bases respectively, with 12 bases between them. Germline values: CDR1 LGHNT, CDR2 FRNRAP. CDR3 residues: CASGPPYPNEQFF. The CDR3 nucleotides read TGTGCTAGTGGTCCTCCCTATCCGAATGAGCAGTTCTTC.

In its sample, this clonotype was seen a few times. The genes are TRBV20-1 and TRBJ2-7; D ambiguous. This CDR3 is 14 amino acids long. Trimming removed 1 base from V and 4 bases from J, with 14 bases in between. The germline gives CDR1 DFQATT, CDR2 SNEGSKA (reference sequence). The CDR3 sequence is CSARAHESPYEQYF. DNA of the CDR3: TGCAGTGCTAGAGCTCACGAATCTCCTTACGAGCAGTACTTC.

The rearrangement joins TRBV6-5 to TRBJ1-2; weak D call: TRBD1 (6 bases). This CDR3 is 17 amino acids long. V dropped 2 bases and J dropped 10 bases, with 26 bases sitting between them. Germline V gene lookup returns CDR1 MNHEY and CDR2 SVGAGI. The CDR3 region is CASSYAQGRRGEGDYTF. For the CDR3, the DNA is TGTGCCAGCAGTTACGCCCAGGGAAGAAGGGGGGAAGGCGACTACACCTTC.

In its sample, this clonotype was seen once. An end of the junction does not agree with germline; a read error may underlie this. The chain links TRBV11-1 to TRBJ1-6; D is unresolved. The length of the CDR3 is 13 residues. CDR1 SGHAT and CDR2 FQDESV come from the germline V gene (reference sequence). The CDR3, as DNA: TGTGCCAGCAGCTTATTTGAGGATTCACCCCCCCACTTT. This sequence encodes CASSLFEDSPPHF.

The count of this clonotype is one. CDR3: CASSPRQGWSTDTQYF. CDR3 sequence (DNA): TGTGCCAGCAGCCCTCGACAGGGTTGGAGCACAGATACGCAGTATTTT. The chain has TRBV7-2 and TRBJ2-3; 7 bases map to TRBD1. The V gene's germline CDR1 is SGHTA and CDR2 FQGNSA. CDR3 length equals 16 residues. V gave up 5 bases and J gave up 0 bases; unmatched junction bases: 8.

This clonotype was detected many times. CDR3 in amino acids: CSASPATDTQYF. CDR3 nucleotide sequence: TGCAGTGCTAGCCCAGCCACAGATACGCAGTATTTT. The genes are TRBV20-1 and TRBJ2-3; D unclear. The CDR3 spans 12 residues. The V gene's germline CDR1 is DFQATT and CDR2 SNEGSKA (reference sequence). The V end lost 3 bases, the J end lost 2 bases, and 6 bases lay between the germline ends.

The V and J genes are TRBV20-1 and TRBJ1-2, with 8 bases lining up with TRBD1. The germline V gene encodes CDR1 DFQATT and CDR2 SNEGSKA (reference sequence). V lost 7 bases and J lost 4; bases outside the gene matches: 5. The CDR3 is 12 amino acids. The CDR3 loop reads CSGGQGAYGYTF. CDR3 sequence (DNA): TGCAGTGGGGGGCAGGGGGCCTATGGCTACACCTTC.